The present TCR beta chain was sequenced within a study of chronic HIV infection and antiretroviral therapy. MiXCR, applied by TCRdb to the 5' RACE reads, yields one record per CDR3 protein. Of approximately 47,000 distinct CDR3 sequences in the sample, 15% to 20% were seen once. Germline CDR1 and CDR2: KGHDR and SFDVKD. The germline V and J ends were trimmed by 3 bases and 7 bases, with 14 bases remaining between them. The length of the CDR3 is 15 residues. Sample: peripheral blood. This chain joins TRBV24-1 and TRBJ2-2, with D possibly TRBD1 on 6 matching bases. This receptor was identified in an adult who had HIV and had not received antiretroviral therapy, or was an uninfected healthy control (not recorded which). The DNA of the CDR3 is TGTGCCACCAGTGATATACCACAGGGCGGCGGGGAGCTGTTTTTT. It specifies CATSDIPQGGGELFF.